This paragraph covers one T cell receptor (beta chain) sequence. This clonotype appeared many times. The clone's antigen remains unknown. Base qualities are not at hand, and no much larger clone is one base apart. There are 12 amino acids in the CDR3, from cysteine to phenylalanine inclusive. Solely the CDR3 DNA is kept, with 36 bases framed from the first base. CDR1 and CDR2, looked up from the germline V gene (reference sequence), are LNHDA and SQIVND. The V end loses 10 bases and the J end loses 3 bases, and a stretch of 12 bases separates them. Sequencing used an Illumina HiSeq 1500. TCRdb reran the public reads through fastp at Q25 and MiXCR, keeping productive beta chains. Rows are combined by CDR3 protein, so each entry shows the most common genes and DNA. A total of about 140,000 distinct CDR3 sequences appear in this sample, about 6.5% of them only once. The ten top clones hold roughly 17% of the sample.

The data stem from a study of T cell repertoires in cytomegalovirus infection (dated by TCRdb to the late 2010s). General notes on the study: Because public TCR beta signatures pointed to carriage of CMV infection together with the matching HLA type, the HLA type of each donor mattered for the analysis. The investigation overall reported the following: The ex vivo response was dominated by HLA-C-restricted CMV-specific TCR beta clonotypes, and the single most frequent clonotype in two of eight donors was supplied by these HLA-C-restricted clonotypes. Cumulative frequency of public TCR beta family members discriminated carriers of CMV infection plus the relevant HLA type in this cohort and an independent 352-donor cohort.

Sequencing input: PBMCs. The chain is encoded by TRBV19 joined to TRBJ1-2, with TRBD1 perhaps the D gene, on 5 matching bases. This clonotype originated in a human donor in good health (CMV status not recorded). Some clones in this sample may be carry-over from other donors' samples. The CDR3 protein is CATCRVDYGYTF. At the DNA level, the sequence is TGTGCCACCTGCAGGGTGGACTATGGCTACACCTTC.